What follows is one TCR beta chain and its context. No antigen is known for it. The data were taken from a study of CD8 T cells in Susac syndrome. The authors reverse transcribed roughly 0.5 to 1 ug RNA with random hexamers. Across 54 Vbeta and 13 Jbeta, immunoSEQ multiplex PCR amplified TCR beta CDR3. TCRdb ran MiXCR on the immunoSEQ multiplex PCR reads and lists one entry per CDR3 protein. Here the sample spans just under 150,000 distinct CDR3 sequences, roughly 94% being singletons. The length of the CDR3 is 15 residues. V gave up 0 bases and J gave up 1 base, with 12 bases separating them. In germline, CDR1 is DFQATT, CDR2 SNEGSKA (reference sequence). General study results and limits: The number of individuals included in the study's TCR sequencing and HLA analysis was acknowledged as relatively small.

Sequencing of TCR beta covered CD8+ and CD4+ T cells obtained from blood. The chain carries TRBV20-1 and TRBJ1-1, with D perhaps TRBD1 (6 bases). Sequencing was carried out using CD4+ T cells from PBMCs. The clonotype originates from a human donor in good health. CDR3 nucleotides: TGCAGTGCTAGAGACCTCAGGGGCCCGAACACTGAAGCTTTCTTT. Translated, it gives CSARDLRGPNTEAFF.